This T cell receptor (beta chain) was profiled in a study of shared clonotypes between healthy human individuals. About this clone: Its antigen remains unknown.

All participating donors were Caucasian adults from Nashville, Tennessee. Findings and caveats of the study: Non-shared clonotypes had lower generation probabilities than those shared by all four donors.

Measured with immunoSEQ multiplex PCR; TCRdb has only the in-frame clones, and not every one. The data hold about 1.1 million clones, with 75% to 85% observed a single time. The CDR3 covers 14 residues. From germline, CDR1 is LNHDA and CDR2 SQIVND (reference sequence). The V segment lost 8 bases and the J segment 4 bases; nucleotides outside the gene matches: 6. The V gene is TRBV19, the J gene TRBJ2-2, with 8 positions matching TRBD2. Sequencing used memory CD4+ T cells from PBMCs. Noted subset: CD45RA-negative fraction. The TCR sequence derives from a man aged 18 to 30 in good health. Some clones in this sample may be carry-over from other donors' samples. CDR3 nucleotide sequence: TGTGCCAGTTCCGGGAGGGCTTCCACCGGGGAGCTGTTTTTT. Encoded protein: CASSGRASTGELFF.